The 4 T cell receptor beta chains given below trace back to one sample, sequenced in a study of Ad26.COV2.S vaccination and SARS-CoV-2 variants. Generated by immunoSEQ multiplex PCR, the TCRdb table keeps only in-frame clones and is missing some. The repertoire holds hundreds of thousands of clones, with about 89% as singletons. Stated treatment: roughly 20 received Ad26.COV2.S at low or high dose, single or two shots; about 5 received placebo; per-sample allocation not given. On day 63 after the first injection, vaccine and placebo recipients gave samples. The source was peripheral blood, collected in a trial of Ad26.COV2.S vaccine versus placebo. The receptors shown here come from a person aged 18-65 years who received the Ad26.COV2.S COVID-19 vaccine or a placebo.

CDR3 in DNA: TGTGCCAGCAGGCTAGACAGTGACACTGAAGCTTTCTTT. Residues: CASRLDSDTEAFF. The chain is built from TRBV6-5 and TRBJ1-1; tentatively, D is TRBD1 (5 bases). Germline-derived CDR1 and CDR2 are MNHEY and SVGAGI. The V end was cut by 6 bases, the J end by 3 bases, with 11 bases between. The CDR3 consists of 13 residues.

The J gene is TRBJ1-3, the V gene TRBV5-1; no clear D gene. Germline loops: CDR1 SGHRS, CDR2 YFSETQ. With 4 bases removed from V and 0 bases from J, the gap between germline ends came to 11 bases. The CDR3 consists of 15 residues. CDR3 amino acids: CASSQDHSSGNTIYF. CDR3 in DNA: TGCGCCAGCAGCCAGGACCACAGCTCTGGAAACACCATATATTTT. Supplemented by reference TRBV5-1 and TRBJ1-3, the full variable domain reads KAGVTQTPRYLIKTRGQQVTLSCSPISGHRSVSWYQQTPGQGLQFLFEYFSETQRNKGNFPGRFSGRQFSNSRSEMNVSTLELGDSALYLCASSQDHSSGNTIYFGEGSWLTVV.

V is TRBV12-3 or TRBV12-4 and J is TRBJ2-7; D gene unclear. V was cut by 4 bases and J by 5 bases, with 12 bases left in between. The CDR3 has 13 amino acids. CDR3 DNA sequence: TGTGCCAGCAGTTCCCCCCCCGAAGACGAGCAGTACTTC. It translates to CASSSPPEDEQYF.

V usage is TRBV19 and J usage is TRBJ1-2, with no clear D. V dropped 5 bases and J dropped 0 bases, with 10 bases sitting between them. Germline CDR1 reads LNHDA; CDR2 reads SQIVND (reference sequence). The CDR3 sequence is 14 residues long. The CDR3 DNA sequence: TGTGCCAGTAGTCGATGGGCTTCTAACTATGGCTACACCTTC. It translates to CASSRWASNYGYTF.